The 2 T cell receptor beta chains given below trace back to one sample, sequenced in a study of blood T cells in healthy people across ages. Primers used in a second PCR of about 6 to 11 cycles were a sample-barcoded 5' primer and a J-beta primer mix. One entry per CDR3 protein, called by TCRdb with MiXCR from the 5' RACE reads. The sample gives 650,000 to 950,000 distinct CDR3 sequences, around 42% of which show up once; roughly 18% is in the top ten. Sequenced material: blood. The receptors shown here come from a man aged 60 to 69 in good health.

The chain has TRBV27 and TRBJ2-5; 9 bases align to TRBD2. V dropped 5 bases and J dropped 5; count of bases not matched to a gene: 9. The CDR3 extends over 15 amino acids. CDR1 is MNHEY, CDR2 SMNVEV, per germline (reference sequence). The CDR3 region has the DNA TGTGCCAGCAGTATCAGGCGGGGGGGCCTGGAGACCCAGTACTTC. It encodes CASSIRRGGLETQYF.

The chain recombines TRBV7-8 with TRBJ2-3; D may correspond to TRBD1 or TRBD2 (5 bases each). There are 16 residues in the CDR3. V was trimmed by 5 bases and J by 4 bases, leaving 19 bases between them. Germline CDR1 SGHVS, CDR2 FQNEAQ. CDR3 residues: CASSMTEAGAADTQYF. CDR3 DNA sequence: TGTGCCAGCAGCATGACAGAGGCCGGGGCAGCAGATACGCAGTATTTT.